The text below deals with one T cell receptor (beta chain). The antigen remains unidentified. Primers for the PCR totalled 60 Vbeta and 13 Jbeta. This table comes from immunoSEQ multiplex PCR, and its TCRdb copy is limited to in-frame clones, with some not included. The sample lists 65,000 to 95,000 clones, approximately 78% occurring once. The data stem from a study of cytomegalovirus exposure and HLA in healthy donors. The CDR3 has 15 residues. Germline CDR1 and CDR2: KGHSH and LQKENI. V was clipped by 2 bases and J by 4 bases, with 12 bases between them. Study-wide results and limits: A reported reduction in N-insertions relative to the approximately 640-donor mean was seen in an Asian-associated ancestry cluster in a later analysis. Rarity marked most TCR sequences, yet some public TCRs occurred in many donors.

This receptor was taken from a male donor in good health and CMV-seropositive. Sequencing used PBMCs. The chain links TRBV18 to TRBJ2-1, with D maybe TRBD2 (5 bases). CDR3 DNA: TGTGCCAGCTCACCAGAGGGCGGCGCGTACAATGAGCAGTTCTTC. Translation gives CASSPEGGAYNEQFF.